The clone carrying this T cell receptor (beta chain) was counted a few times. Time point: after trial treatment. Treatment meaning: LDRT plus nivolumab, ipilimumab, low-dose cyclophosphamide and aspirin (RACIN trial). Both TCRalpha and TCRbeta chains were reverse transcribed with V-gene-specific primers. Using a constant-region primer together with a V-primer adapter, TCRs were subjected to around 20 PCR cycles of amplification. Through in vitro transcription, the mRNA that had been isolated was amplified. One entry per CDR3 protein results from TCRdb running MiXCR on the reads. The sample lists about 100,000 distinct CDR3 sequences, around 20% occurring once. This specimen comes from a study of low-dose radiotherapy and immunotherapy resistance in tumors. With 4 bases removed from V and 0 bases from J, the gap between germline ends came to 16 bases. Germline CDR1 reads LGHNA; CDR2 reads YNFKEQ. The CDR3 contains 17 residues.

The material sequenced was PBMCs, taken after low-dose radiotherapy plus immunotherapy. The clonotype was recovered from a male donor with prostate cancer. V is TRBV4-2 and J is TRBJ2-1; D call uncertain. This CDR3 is CASSRSGPSLSYNEQFF. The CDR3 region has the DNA TGTGCCAGCAGCCGATCTGGACCGTCCCTCTCCTACAATGAGCAGTTCTTC.